This T cell receptor beta chain derives from a study of T-cell reconstitution after alpha-beta-depleted transplantation in children. Library preparation (for TCRbeta) was performed with unique molecular identifiers. A single record per CDR3 protein comes from TCRdb applying MiXCR to the PCR reads. The sample has more than 550,000 distinct CDR3 sequences, under 12% seen once. This CDR3 is built from 15 residues. CDR1 and CDR2 from the germline V gene are GTSNPN and SVGIG (reference sequence). V dropped 0 bases and J dropped 6; count of bases not matched to a gene: 2. The chain recombines TRBV30 with TRBJ2-4, with 13 positions matching TRBD2. The source of this sequence is a human donor who donated a stem cell graft to a child with acute myeloid leukemia. The sequencing used PBMCs from the stem cell graft donor, collected from the stem cell graft. CDR3 in DNA: TGTGCCTGGAGTGTTGGGACTAGCGGGATAAACATTCAGTACTTC. Translated, it gives CAWSVGTSGINIQYF.